The 19 T cell receptor beta chains reported below all come from one sample, sequenced in a study of blood T cells in healthy people across ages. For the second PCR, which ran for 7 to 11 cycles, a sample-barcoded 5' primer and a J-beta primer mix were used. TCRdb re-analysed the 5' RACE reads in MiXCR, keeping a single row per CDR3 protein. Of fewer than 2,000,000 distinct CDR3 sequences listed, roughly 30% are singletons. The specimen was blood. Source of these receptors: a young woman in good health.

The chain links TRBV20-1 to TRBJ2-2; D is possibly TRBD2 (6 bases). Trimming removed 6 bases at V and 12 bases at J, with 17 bases between. The CDR3 sequence is 12 residues long. CDR1 and CDR2 from the germline V gene are DFQATT and SNEGSKA (reference sequence). CDR3 sequence reads: CSAQGGGTKLFF. Here the CDR3 DNA reads TGCAGTGCCCAGGGAGGAGGGACGAAGCTGTTTTTT.

In DNA, the CDR3 is TGTGCCAGCAGACCTTCGTCGGGGAACAGCAATCAGCCCCAGCATTTT. This encodes CASRPSSGNSNQPQHF. This chain links TRBV28 with TRBJ1-5; D is unclear. The CDR3 covers 16 residues. V lost 6 bases, J lost 1 base, and 16 bases lay in between. CDR1 is MDHEN and CDR2 is SYDVKM in the germline V gene.

This clonotype appeared a few times. This sequence joins TRBV29-1 and TRBJ1-5; D might be TRBD1 (5 bases). From germline, CDR1 is SQVTM and CDR2 ANQGSEA. This CDR3 is 13 amino acids long. The V end was cut by 2 bases, the J end by 6 bases, with 11 bases between. CDR3 DNA sequence: TGCAGCGTTGAATTCGGGGCGGGTCAGCCCCAGCATTTT. Translating it yields CSVEFGAGQPQHF.

This clonotype was recorded many times. The V gene is TRBV13, the J gene TRBJ2-7; no clear D. Trimming took off 4 bases at V and 2 bases at J, with 9 bases between the two ends. Germline values: CDR1 PRHDT, CDR2 FYEKMQ (reference sequence). This CDR3 comprises 13 residues. This CDR3 is CASSSPHTYEQYF. The CDR3 DNA reads as TGTGCCAGCAGCTCCCCCCACACCTACGAGCAGTACTTC.

This chain connects TRBV12-3 or TRBV12-4 to TRBJ2-5; 8 positions match TRBD1. The ends lost 5 bases at V and 5 bases at J; junction bases unmatched: 7. The CDR3 length is 14 residues. The CDR3 loop reads CASSKGQGGETQYF. The CDR3 coding sequence is TGTGCCAGCAGTAAAGGACAGGGCGGGGAGACCCAGTACTTC.

The V gene is TRBV20-1, the J gene TRBJ2-3; 7 nucleotides line up with TRBD2. The CDR3 spans 18 residues. V was clipped by 0 bases and J by 4 bases; unmatched bases: 16. Germline V gene data show CDR1 as DFQATT and CDR2 as SNEGSKA (reference sequence). For the CDR3, the DNA is TGCAGTGCTAGAGATGGACTAGTGGGAGGACTATGGTCAGATACGCAGTATTTT. Amino acid sequence: CSARDGLVGGLWSDTQYF.

The chain uses TRBV6-5 and TRBJ1-1; TRBD1 might be the D (6 bases). Trimming cost V 2 bases and J 1 base, with 11 bases left between them. CDR3 length equals 15 residues. Germline loops: CDR1 MNHEY, CDR2 SVGAGI. The CDR3 DNA sequence: TGTGCCAGCAGTTACGGGGGGCTTTGGAACACTGAAGCTTTCTTT. Translating gives CASSYGGLWNTEAFF.

The chain couples TRBV13 to TRBJ1-1, with unresolved D. This CDR3 is 15 amino acids long. V lost 2 bases, J lost 4 bases, and 14 bases lay in between. The germline gives CDR1 PRHDT, CDR2 FYEKMQ (reference sequence). CDR3 in DNA: TGTGCCAGCAGCTTAATCTATGAGGAGGGCACTGAAGCTTTCTTT. Amino acids: CASSLIYEEGTEAFF.

This chain connects TRBV5-1 to TRBJ2-6, with D perhaps TRBD1 (6 bases). Germline CDR1 is SGHRS and CDR2 is YFSETQ. The CDR3 length is 17 residues. Trimming left V 3 bases short and J 2 bases short, with 15 bases between. This CDR3 is CASSYYRARTGANVLTF. The CDR3 DNA sequence: TGCGCCAGCAGCTACTACAGGGCACGCACTGGGGCCAACGTCCTGACTTTC.

Regarding this clonotype: An end of the junction does not agree with germline; a read error may underlie this. The rearrangement uses TRBV7-6 and TRBJ2-4; 10 bases agree with TRBD1. The DNA end favors TRBJ2-7, so the J call may be wrong. CDR1 SGHVS and CDR2 FNYEAQ come from the germline V gene. This CDR3 has 15 residues. Here the CDR3 reads CASSLGDRGFDEQYF. The DNA for the CDR3 is TGTGCCAGCAGTTTAGGGGACAGGGGTTTTGACGAGCAGTACTTC.

This clonotype was seen a handful of times. The V call is TRBV27, the J call TRBJ1-2, with TRBD1 identical over 8 bases. Germline CDR1 and CDR2: MNHEY and SMNVEV (reference sequence). The V and J ends lost 6 bases and 6 bases, in that order; junction bases with no gene match: 9. The CDR3 consists of 14 residues. Written as DNA, the CDR3 is TGTGCCAGCAGGTCAGGGGGCAGAGCGGATGGCTACACCTTC. Translated: CASRSGGRADGYTF.

The rearrangement joins TRBV19 to TRBJ2-4; TRBD1 agrees at 7 bases. CDR1 is LNHDA, CDR2 SQIVND, per germline (reference sequence). CDR3 length: 17 residues. Trimming cost V 3 bases and J 2 bases; bases outside gene matches: 10. Here the CDR3 DNA reads TGTGCCAGTAGTATGTGGGTCGGCAGGGGGACCAAAAACATTCAGTACTTC. This encodes CASSMWVGRGTKNIQYF.

The chain carries TRBV16 and TRBJ1-1, with D perhaps matching TRBD1 (6 bases). With 2 bases removed from V and 5 bases from J, the gap between germline ends came to 15 bases. The CDR3 has 15 amino acids. Germline lookup yields CDR1 KGHSY and CDR2 FQNENV. The CDR3 coding sequence is TGTGCCAGCAGCCAAAGTCCGGGGGCGAGAACTGAAGCTTTCTTT. This translates into CASSQSPGARTEAFF.

This clonotype was recorded only once. The rearrangement links TRBV9 to TRBJ2-7, with TRBD1 matching 9 bases. After removal of 0 bases from V and 3 bases from J, the junction contained 7 bases not matched to a gene. Germline values: CDR1 SGDLS, CDR2 YYNGEE. There are 16 residues in the CDR3. DNA of the CDR3: TGTGCCAGCAGCGTAGAGGGGGGGACAGGGTACTACGAGCAGTACGTC. The encoded protein is CASSVEGGTGYYEQYV.

This chain links TRBV24-1 with TRBJ1-2; TRBD1 might be the D (6 bases). This CDR3 has 14 residues. Germline V gene data show CDR1 as KGHDR and CDR2 as SFDVKD. Trimming removed 4 bases from V and 4 bases from J, with 12 bases in between. The CDR3 coding sequence is TGTGCCACCAGTGACCGGACAGTGCCCTATGGCTACACCTTC. Residues: CATSDRTVPYGYTF.

Worth noting for this clonotype: This may arise from a read error, as a much more abundant clone is one base away. V and J are TRBV27 and TRBJ2-3, with D unclear. The V gene's germline CDR1 is MNHEY and CDR2 SMNVEV (reference sequence). V was cut by 2 bases and J by 2 bases, with 5 bases left in between. The CDR3 is 13 residues long. CDR3 loop: CASSLGITDTQYF. The CDR3 nucleotides are TGTGCCAGCAGTTTAGGCATCACAGATACGCAGTATTTT.

This clonotype was counted a few times. The chain links TRBV20-1 to TRBJ1-2; 7 bases agree with TRBD1. The junction had 7 bases not matched to a gene; V was cut back by 1 base and J by 8 bases. There are 13 residues in the CDR3. The V gene's germline CDR1 is DFQATT and CDR2 SNEGSKA (reference sequence). The CDR3, as DNA: TGCAGTGCTAGAGGGGGGCAGGGGGTCGGCTACACCTTC. As protein: CSARGGQGVGYTF.

This clonotype was counted once. The chain has TRBV27 and TRBJ2-3, with TRBD2 identical over 12 bases. With V trimmed by 8 bases and J by 5 bases, 11 bases remained unmatched. This CDR3 region has 16 residues. Germline-derived CDR1 and CDR2 are MNHEY and SMNVEV (reference sequence). CDR3 sequence (DNA): TGTGCCAGCGACAGACTAGCGGGAGCCCTAGGAGATACGCAGTATTTT. This gives the protein CASDRLAGALGDTQYF.

The sample holds a few counts of this clonotype. The chain has TRBV6-2 or TRBV6-3 and TRBJ2-3; the D gene could be TRBD1 or TRBD2 (6 bases each). Germline CDR1 MNHEY, CDR2 SVGEGT. Trimming shortened V by 0 bases and J by 13 bases, and 14 bases separated the two germline ends. The CDR3 runs to 13 residues. CDR3 protein: CASSYSGGPAEYF. The CDR3 region has the DNA TGTGCCAGCAGTTACTCGGGGGGCCCTGCGGAGTATTTT.